The 5 T cell receptor beta chains in this list originate from one sample, sequenced in a study of human T cells and chemical hapten exposure. MiXCR, applied by TCRdb to the RACE reads, yields one record per CDR3 protein. In the table there are tens of thousands of distinct CDR3 sequences, about 9.6% of which are singletons. Time point indicated: patch test 2, 6 weeks after DPC sensitization. Regarding treatment: therapeutic diphenylcyclopropenone sensitization with weekly scalp DPC. Total RNA was isolated from whole blood that had not been fractionated. Source: whole blood, taken in connection with sensitization to the hapten diphenylcyclopropenone (DPC). The receptors derive from a woman in her twenties or thirties with alopecia areata. Some clones in this sample may be carry-over from other donors' samples.

The genes are TRBV28 and TRBJ2-1, with 9 bases matching TRBD1. The ends lost 6 bases at V and 7 bases at J; junction bases unmatched: 10. The CDR3 loop spans 15 amino acids. CDR1 and CDR2 (germline): MDHEN, SYDVKM. As DNA, the CDR3 is TGTGCCAGCAGCACATCCGGGACAGGGAGGAATGAGCAGTTCTTC. Translating gives CASSTSGTGRNEQFF. The whole variable domain, filled in from reference TRBV28 and TRBJ2-1, reads DVKVTQSSRYLVKRTGEKVFLECVQDMDHENMFWYRQDPGLGLRLIYFSYDVKMKEKGDIPEGYSVSREKKERFSLILESASTNQTSMYLCASSTSGTGRNEQFFGPGTRLTVL.

In its sample, this clonotype was seen a few times. The chain has TRBV12-3 or TRBV12-4 and TRBJ2-7; TRBD1 agrees at 7 bases. This CDR3 has 14 residues. V shed 1 base and J 3 bases; nucleotides not matched to a gene: 3. The DNA of the CDR3 is TGTGCCAGCAGTTTAGAAGGGGGCCGCTACGAGCAGTACTTC. It translates to CASSLEGGRYEQYF.

This clonotype was observed at least ten times. The chain couples TRBV6-2 or TRBV6-3 to TRBJ2-2; D perhaps matches TRBD1 (5 bases). The germline V gene encodes CDR1 MNHEY and CDR2 SVGEGT. The V gene lost 6 bases and the J gene lost 1 base, with 9 bases spanning the gap. The CDR3 contains 14 residues. CDR3 sequence (DNA): TGTGCCAGCAGCATCACAGGGAACACCGGGGAGCTGTTTTTT. Encoded protein: CASSITGNTGELFF.

CDR3 in DNA: TGTGCCAGCTCACCGGGGGTGACAGCGGAGCTGTTTTTT. It codes for CASSPGVTAELFF. The chain joins TRBV18 to TRBJ2-2; D might be TRBD1 or TRBD2, each matching 5 bases. V dropped 3 bases and J dropped 10 bases, with 12 bases sitting between them. This CDR3 contains 13 residues. Germline V CDR1 and CDR2: KGHSH, LQKENI.

This clonotype was counted between two and nine times. The rearrangement joins TRBV9 to TRBJ1-5, with D possibly TRBD1 on 5 matching bases. This CDR3 has 15 amino acids. Germline loops: CDR1 SGDLS, CDR2 YYNGEE. Trimming stripped 2 bases from V and 0 bases from J, with 9 bases between. In DNA form, the CDR3 reads TGTGCCAGCAGCGTTGGACACCGTAGCAATCAGCCCCAGCATTTT. Translating it yields CASSVGHRSNQPQHF. Supplemented by reference TRBV9 and TRBJ1-5, the full variable domain reads DSGVTQTPKHLITATGQRVTLRCSPRSGDLSVYWYQQSLDQGLQFLIQYYNGEERAKGNILERFSAQQFPDLHSELNLSSLELGDSALYFCASSVGHRSNQPQHFGDGTRLSIL.